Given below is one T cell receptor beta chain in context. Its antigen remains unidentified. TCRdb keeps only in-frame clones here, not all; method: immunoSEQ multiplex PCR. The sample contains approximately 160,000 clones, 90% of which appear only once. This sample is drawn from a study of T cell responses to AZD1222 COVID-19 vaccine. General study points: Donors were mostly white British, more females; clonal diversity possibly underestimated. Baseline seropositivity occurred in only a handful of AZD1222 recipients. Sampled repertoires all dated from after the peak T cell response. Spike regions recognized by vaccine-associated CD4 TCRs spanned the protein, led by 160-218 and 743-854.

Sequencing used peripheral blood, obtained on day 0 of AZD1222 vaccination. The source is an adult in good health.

CDR3: CASSFVQGMNTEAFF. The DNA of the CDR3 is TGTGCCAGCAGTTTCGTACAGGGAATGAACACTGAAGCTTTCTTT. This rearrangement joins TRBV27 to TRBJ1-1; D is possibly TRBD1 (6 bases). Germline CDR1 and CDR2: MNHEY and SMNVEV (reference sequence). The CDR3 totals 15 residues. The V end was cut by 3 bases, the J end by 0 bases, with 11 bases between.